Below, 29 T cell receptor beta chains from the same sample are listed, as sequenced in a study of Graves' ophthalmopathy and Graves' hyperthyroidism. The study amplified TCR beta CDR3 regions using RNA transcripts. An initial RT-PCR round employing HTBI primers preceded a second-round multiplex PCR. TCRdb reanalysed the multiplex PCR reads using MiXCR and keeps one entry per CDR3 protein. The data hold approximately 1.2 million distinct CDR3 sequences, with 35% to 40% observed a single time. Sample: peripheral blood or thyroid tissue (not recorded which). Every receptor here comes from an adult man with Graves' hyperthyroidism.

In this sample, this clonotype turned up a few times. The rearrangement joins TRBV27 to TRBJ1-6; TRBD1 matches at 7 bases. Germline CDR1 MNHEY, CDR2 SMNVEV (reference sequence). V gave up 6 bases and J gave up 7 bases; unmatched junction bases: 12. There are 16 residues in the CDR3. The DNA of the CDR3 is TGTGCCAGCAGGGTGGACAGGTGGGGGAAAAATTCACCCCTCCACTTT. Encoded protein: CASRVDRWGKNSPLHF.

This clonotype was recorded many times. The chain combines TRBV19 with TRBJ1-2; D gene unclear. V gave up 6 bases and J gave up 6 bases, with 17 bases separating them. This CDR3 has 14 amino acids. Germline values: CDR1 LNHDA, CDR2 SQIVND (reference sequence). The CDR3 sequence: CASSLAVPFDGYTF. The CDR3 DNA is TGTGCCAGTAGCCTCGCGGTGCCTTTCGATGGCTACACCTTC.

The CDR3 spells CASSMAGTGGFRAGELFF. The CDR3, as DNA: TGTGCCAGTAGTATGGCCGGGACAGGGGGTTTTAGGGCCGGGGAGCTGTTTTTT. The rearrangement joins TRBV19 to TRBJ2-2; 11 bases match TRBD1. Germline V gene lookup returns CDR1 LNHDA and CDR2 SQIVND (reference sequence). This CDR3 has 18 amino acids. V was pared by 3 bases and J by 6 bases, with 12 bases of the junction left unmatched.

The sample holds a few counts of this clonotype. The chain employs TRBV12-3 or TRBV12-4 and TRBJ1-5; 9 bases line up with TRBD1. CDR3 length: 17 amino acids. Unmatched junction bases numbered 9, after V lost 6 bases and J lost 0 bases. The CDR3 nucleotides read TGTGCCAGCAGAGGGACAGGGATGGGGGATAGCAATCAGCCCCAGCATTTT. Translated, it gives CASRGTGMGDSNQPQHF.

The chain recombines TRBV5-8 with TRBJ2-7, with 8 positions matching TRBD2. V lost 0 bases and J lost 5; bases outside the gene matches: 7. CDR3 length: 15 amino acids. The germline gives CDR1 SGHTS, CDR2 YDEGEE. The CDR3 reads CASSLVPGGQNEQYF. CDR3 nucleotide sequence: TGTGCCAGCAGCTTGGTTCCGGGAGGGCAGAACGAGCAGTACTTC.

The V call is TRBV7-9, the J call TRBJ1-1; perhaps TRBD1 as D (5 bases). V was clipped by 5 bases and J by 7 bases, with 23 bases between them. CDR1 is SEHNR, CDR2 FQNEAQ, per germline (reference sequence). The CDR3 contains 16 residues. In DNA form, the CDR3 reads TGTGCCAGCAGCGCATGGTGTCTAGGGGACGACGATGAAGCTTTCTTT. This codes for CASSAWCLGDDDEAFF.

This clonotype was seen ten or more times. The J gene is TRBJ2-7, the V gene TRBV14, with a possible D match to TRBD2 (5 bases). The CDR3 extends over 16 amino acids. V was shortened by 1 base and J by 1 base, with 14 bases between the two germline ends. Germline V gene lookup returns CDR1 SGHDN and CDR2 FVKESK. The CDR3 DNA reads TGTGCCAGCAGCCAAGGCGGGTATTCTCCATCCTACGAGCAGTACTTC. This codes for CASSQGGYSPSYEQYF.

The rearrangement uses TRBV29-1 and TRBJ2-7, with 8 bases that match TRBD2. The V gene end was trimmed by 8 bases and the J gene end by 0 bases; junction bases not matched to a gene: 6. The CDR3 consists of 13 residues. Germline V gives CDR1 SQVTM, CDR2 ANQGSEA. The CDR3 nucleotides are TGCAGCTTGAGAAGCGGGAGCTCCTACGAGCAGTACTTC. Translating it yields CSLRSGSSYEQYF.

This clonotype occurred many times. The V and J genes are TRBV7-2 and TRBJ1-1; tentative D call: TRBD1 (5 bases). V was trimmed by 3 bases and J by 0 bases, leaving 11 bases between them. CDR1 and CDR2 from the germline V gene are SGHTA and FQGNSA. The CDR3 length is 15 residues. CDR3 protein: CASSFTDRMNTEAFF. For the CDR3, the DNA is TGTGCCAGCAGCTTTACTGACAGAATGAACACTGAAGCTTTCTTT.

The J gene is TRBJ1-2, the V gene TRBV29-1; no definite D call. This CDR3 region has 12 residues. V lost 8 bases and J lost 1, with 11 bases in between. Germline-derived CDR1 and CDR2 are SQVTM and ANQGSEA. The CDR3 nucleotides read TGCAGCTTAGGCGTTGGTAACTATGGCTACACCTTC. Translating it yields CSLGVGNYGYTF.

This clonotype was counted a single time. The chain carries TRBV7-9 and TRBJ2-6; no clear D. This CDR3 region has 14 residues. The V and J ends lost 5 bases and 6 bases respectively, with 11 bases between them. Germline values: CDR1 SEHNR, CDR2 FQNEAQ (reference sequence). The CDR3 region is CASSLGQAANVLTF. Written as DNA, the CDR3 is TGTGCCAGCAGCCTCGGGCAGGCGGCCAACGTCCTGACTTTC.

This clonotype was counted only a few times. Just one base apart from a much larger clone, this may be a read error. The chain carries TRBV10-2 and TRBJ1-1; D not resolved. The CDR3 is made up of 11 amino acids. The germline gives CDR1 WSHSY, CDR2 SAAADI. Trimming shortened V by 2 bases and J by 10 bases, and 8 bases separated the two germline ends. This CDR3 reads CASSEPGSAFF. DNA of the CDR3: TGCGCCAGCAGTGAGCCGGGGTCAGCTTTCTTT.

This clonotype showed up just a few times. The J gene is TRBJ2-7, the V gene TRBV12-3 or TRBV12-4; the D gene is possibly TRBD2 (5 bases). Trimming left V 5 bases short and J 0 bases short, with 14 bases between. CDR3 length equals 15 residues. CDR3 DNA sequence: TGTGCCAGCAGTGACCAACTAGACCGCTCCTACGAGCAGTACTTC. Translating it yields CASSDQLDRSYEQYF.

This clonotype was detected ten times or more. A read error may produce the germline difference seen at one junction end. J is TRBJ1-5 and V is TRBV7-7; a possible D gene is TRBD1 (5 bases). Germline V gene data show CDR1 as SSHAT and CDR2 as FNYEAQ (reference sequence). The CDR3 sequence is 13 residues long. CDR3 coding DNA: TGTGCTAGCAGCAGGACAAGGGATCAGCCCCAGCATTTT. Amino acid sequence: CASSRTRDQPQHF. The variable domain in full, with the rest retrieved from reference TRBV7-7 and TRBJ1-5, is GAGVSQSPRYKVTKRGQDVTLRCDPISSHATLYWYQQALGQGPEFLTYFNYEAQPDKSGLPSDRFSAERPEGSISTLTIQRTEQRDSAMYRCASSRTRDQPQHFGDGTRLSIL.

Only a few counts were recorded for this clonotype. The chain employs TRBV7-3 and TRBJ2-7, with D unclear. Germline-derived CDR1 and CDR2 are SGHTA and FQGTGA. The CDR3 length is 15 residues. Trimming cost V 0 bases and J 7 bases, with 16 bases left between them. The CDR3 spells CASSLTSSHLGEQYF. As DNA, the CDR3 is TGTGCCAGCAGCTTAACTAGTTCCCACCTAGGGGAGCAGTACTTC.

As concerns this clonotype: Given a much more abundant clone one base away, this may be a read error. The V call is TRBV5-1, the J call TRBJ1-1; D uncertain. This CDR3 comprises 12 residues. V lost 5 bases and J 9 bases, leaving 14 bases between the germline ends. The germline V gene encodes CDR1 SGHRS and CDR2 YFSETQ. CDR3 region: CASSQDAQQAFF. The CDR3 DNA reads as TGCGCCAGCAGTCAGGACGCACAGCAAGCTTTCTTT.

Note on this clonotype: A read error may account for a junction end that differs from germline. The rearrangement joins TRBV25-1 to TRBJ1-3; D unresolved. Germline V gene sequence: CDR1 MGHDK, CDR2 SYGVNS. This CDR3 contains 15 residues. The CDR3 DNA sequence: TGTGCCAGCACCCAATCGAGTTTCTCTGGAGACACCATATATTTT. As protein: CASTQSSFSGDTIYF. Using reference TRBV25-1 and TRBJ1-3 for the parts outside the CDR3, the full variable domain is EADIYQTPRYLVIGTGKKITLECSQTMGHDKMYWYQQDPGMELHLIHYSYGVNSTEKGDLSSESTVSRIRTEHFPLTLESARPSHTSQYLCASTQSSFSGDTIYFGEGSWLTVV.

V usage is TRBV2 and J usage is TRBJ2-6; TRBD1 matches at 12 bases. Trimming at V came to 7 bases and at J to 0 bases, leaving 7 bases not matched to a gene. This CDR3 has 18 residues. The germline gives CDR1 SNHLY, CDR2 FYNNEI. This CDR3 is CASIAGTGGASGANVLTF. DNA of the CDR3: TGTGCCAGCATCGCCGGGACAGGGGGCGCCTCTGGGGCCAACGTCCTGACTTTC. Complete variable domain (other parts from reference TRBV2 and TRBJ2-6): EPEVTQTPSHQVTQMGQEVILRCVPISNHLYFYWYRQILGQKVEFLVSFYNNEISEKSEIFDDQFSVERPDGSNFTLKIRSTKLEDSAMYFCASIAGTGGASGANVLTFGAGSRLTVL.

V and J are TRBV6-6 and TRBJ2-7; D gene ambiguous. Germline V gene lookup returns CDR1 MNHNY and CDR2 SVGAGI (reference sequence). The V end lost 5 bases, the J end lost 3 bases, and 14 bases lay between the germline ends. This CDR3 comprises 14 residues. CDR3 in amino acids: CASSEDPRYYEQYF. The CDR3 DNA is TGTGCCAGCAGTGAGGACCCGCGCTACTACGAGCAGTACTTC.

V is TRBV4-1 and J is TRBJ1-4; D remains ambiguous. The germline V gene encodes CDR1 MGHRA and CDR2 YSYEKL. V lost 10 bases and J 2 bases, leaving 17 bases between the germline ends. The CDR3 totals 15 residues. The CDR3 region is CATRLDFATNEKLFF. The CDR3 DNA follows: TGCGCCACCCGACTGGATTTTGCGACTAATGAAAAACTGTTTTTT.

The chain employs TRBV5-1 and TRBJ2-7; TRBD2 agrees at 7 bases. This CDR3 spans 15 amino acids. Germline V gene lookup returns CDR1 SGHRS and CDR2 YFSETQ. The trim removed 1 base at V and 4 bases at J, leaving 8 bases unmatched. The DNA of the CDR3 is TGCGCCAGCAGCTTGTCAACGGGACTACTATACGAGCAGTACTTC. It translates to CASSLSTGLLYEQYF.

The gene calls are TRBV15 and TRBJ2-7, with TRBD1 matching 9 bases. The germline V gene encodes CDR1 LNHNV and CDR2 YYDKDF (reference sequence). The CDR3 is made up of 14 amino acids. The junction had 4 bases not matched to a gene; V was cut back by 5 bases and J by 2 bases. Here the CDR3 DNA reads TGTGCCACCAGCCCCCGGACAGGGGCCTACGAGCAGTACTTC. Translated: CATSPRTGAYEQYF.

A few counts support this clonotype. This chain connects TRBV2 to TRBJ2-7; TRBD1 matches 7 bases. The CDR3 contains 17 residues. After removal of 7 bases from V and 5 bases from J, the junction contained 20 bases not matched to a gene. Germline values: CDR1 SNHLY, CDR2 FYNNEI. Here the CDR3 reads CASTGQTIRLSVDEQYF. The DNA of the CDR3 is TGTGCCAGCACGGGACAGACCATCCGCCTTTCGGTGGACGAGCAGTACTTC.

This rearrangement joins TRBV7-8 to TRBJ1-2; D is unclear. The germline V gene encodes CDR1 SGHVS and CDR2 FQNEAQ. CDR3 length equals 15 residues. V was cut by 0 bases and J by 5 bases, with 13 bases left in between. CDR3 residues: CASSLASGKSYGYTF. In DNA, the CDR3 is TGTGCCAGCAGCTTAGCGTCCGGGAAATCTTATGGCTACACCTTC.

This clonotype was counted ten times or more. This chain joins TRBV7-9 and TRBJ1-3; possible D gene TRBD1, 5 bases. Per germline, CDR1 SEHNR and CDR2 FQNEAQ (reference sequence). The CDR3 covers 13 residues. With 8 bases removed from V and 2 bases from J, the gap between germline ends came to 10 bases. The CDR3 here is CASRGDTGNTIYF. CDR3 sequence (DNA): TGTGCCAGCCGAGGGGATACTGGAAACACCATATATTTT.

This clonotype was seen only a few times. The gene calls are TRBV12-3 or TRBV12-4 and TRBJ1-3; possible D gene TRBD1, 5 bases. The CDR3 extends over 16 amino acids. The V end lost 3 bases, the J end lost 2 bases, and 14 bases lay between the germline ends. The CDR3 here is CASSFRGTVTGNTIYF. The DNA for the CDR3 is TGTGCCAGCAGTTTTAGGGGCACAGTAACTGGAAACACCATATATTTT.

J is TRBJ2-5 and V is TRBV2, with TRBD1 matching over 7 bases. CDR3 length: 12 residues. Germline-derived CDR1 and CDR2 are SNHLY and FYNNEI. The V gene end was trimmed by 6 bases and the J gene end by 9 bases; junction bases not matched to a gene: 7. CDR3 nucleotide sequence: TGTGCCAGCAGGGATCTCGGACAGGCCCAGTACTTC. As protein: CASRDLGQAQYF.

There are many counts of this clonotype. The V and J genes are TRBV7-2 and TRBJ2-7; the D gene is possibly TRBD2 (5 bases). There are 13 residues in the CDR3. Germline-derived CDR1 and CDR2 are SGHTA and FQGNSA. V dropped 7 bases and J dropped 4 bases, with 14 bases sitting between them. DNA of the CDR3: TGTGCCAGCACCAAAGTGGGGAGTTACGAGCAGTACTTC. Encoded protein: CASTKVGSYEQYF.

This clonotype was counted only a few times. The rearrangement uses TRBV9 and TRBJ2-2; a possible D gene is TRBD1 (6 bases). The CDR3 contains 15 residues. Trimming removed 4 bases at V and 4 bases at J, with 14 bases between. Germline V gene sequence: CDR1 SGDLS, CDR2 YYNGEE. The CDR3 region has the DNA TGTGCCAGCAGCCTCACAACAGGGACCACCGGGGAGCTGTTTTTT. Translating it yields CASSLTTGTTGELFF. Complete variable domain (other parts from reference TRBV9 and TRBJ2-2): DSGVTQTPKHLITATGQRVTLRCSPRSGDLSVYWYQQSLDQGLQFLIQYYNGEERAKGNILERFSAQQFPDLHSELNLSSLELGDSALYFCASSLTTGTTGELFFGEGSRLTVL.